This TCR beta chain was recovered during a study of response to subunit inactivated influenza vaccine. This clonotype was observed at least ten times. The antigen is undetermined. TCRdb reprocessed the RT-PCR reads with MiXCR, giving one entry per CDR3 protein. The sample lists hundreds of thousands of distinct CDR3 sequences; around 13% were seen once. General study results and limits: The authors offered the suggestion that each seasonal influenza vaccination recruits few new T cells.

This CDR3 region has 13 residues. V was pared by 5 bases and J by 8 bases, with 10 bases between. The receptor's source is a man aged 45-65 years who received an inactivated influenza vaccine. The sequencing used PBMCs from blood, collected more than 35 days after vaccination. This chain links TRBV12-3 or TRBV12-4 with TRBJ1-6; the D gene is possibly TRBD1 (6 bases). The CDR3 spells CASSTHRDSPLHF. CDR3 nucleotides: TGTGCCAGCAGTACCCACAGGGATTCACCCCTCCACTTT.